The next 5 T cell receptor beta chains were all read from a single sample in a study of cytomegalovirus exposure and HLA in healthy donors. The PCR had 60 Vbeta and 13 Jbeta primers. Repertoires were generated with immunoSEQ multiplex PCR, while TCRdb's copy carries only in-frame clones and drops some. The table has around 200,000 clones, 80% to 90% seen once. The sequenced sample consisted of PBMCs. The receptors stem from a girl aged 2-10 years in good health and CMV-seropositive.

V gene TRBV2 combines with J gene TRBJ2-7; maybe TRBD1 (5 bases). V was pared by 5 bases and J by 4 bases, with 18 bases between. Germline V gene data show CDR1 as SNHLY and CDR2 as FYNNEI. The CDR3 runs to 15 residues. The DNA of the CDR3 is TGTGCCAGCAGTTCCCTCGTCGACAGACTTTACGAGCAGTACTTC. It is translated as CASSSLVDRLYEQYF.

The V gene is TRBV7-8, the J gene TRBJ1-1, with 10 bases matching TRBD1. CDR3 length: 16 residues. The germline V gene encodes CDR1 SGHVS and CDR2 FQNEAQ. V lost 3 bases, J lost 1 base, and 5 bases stayed unmatched. The CDR3 loop reads CASSLMTGGKNTEAFF. The CDR3 nucleotides read TGTGCCAGCAGCTTGATGACAGGGGGCAAGAACACTGAAGCTTTCTTT.

J is TRBJ1-5 and V is TRBV7-9; D unclear. Trimming took off 2 bases at V and 3 bases at J, with 8 bases between the two ends. The CDR3 loop spans 14 amino acids. The V gene's germline CDR1 is SEHNR and CDR2 FQNEAQ (reference sequence). The CDR3 coding sequence is TGTGCCAGCAGCTTAAATAATAACAATCAGCCCCAGCATTTT. Translating it yields CASSLNNNNQPQHF.

This CDR3 reads CASSLVAGGPVLNIQYF. DNA for the CDR3: TGCGCCAGCAGCTTGGTCGCGGGAGGGCCGGTACTAAACATTCAGTACTTC. The rearrangement joins TRBV5-1 to TRBJ2-4, with 9 bases identical to TRBD2. Germline assignment: CDR1 SGHRS and CDR2 YFSETQ. The ends lost 0 bases at V and 6 bases at J; junction bases unmatched: 10. The CDR3 has 17 residues.

This clone was detected once. V is TRBV19 and J is TRBJ2-2; D might be TRBD2 (6 bases). Germline CDR1 LNHDA, CDR2 SQIVND (reference sequence). The CDR3 spans 19 residues. V lost 2 bases and J 2 bases, leaving 21 bases between the germline ends. The CDR3 nucleotides read TGTGCCAGTAGTATACTGGCCGCCGAGACGGGAGCCAACACCGGGGAGCTGTTTTTT. Its translation: CASSILAAETGANTGELFF.